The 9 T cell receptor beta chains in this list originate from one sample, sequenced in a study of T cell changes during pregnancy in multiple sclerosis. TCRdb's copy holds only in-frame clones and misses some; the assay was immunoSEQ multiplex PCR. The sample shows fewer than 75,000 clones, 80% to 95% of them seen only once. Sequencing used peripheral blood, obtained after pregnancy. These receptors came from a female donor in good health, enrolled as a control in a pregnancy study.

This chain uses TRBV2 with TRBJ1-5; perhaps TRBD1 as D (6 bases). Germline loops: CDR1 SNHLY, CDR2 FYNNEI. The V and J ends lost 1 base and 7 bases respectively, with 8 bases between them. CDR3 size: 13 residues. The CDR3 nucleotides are TGTGCCAGCAGTGAAGGCAGGGGCCAGCCCCAGCATTTT. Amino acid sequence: CASSEGRGQPQHF.

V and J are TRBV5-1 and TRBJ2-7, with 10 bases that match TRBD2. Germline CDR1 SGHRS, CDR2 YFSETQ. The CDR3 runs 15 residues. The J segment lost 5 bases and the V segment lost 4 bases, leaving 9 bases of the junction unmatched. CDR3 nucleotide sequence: TGCGCCAGCAGCACGCAAGCGGGGGGGCCCCACGAGCAGTACTTC. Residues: CASSTQAGGPHEQYF. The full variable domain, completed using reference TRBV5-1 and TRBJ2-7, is KAGVTQTPRYLIKTRGQQVTLSCSPISGHRSVSWYQQTPGQGLQFLFEYFSETQRNKGNFPGRFSGRQFSNSRSEMNVSTLELGDSALYLCASSTQAGGPHEQYFGPGTRLTVT.

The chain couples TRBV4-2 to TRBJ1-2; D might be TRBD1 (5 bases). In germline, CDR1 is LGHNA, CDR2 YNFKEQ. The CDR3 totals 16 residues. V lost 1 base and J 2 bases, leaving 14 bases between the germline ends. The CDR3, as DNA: TGTGCCAGCAGCCAAGGGGGCGGGGGTAAGAACTATGGCTACACCTTC. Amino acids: CASSQGGGGKNYGYTF.

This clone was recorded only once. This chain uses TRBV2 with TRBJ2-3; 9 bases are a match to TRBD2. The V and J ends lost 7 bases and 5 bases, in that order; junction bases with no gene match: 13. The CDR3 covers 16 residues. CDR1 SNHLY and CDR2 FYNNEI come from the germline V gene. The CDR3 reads CASTPETSGGVDTQYF. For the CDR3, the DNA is TGTGCCAGCACCCCAGAGACTAGCGGCGGGGTAGATACGCAGTATTTT.

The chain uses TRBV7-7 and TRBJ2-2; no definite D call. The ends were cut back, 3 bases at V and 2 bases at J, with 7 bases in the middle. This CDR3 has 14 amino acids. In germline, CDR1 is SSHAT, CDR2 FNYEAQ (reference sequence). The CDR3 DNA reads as TGTGCCAGCAGCTTGACACTTAACACCGGGGAGCTGTTTTTT. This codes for CASSLTLNTGELFF.

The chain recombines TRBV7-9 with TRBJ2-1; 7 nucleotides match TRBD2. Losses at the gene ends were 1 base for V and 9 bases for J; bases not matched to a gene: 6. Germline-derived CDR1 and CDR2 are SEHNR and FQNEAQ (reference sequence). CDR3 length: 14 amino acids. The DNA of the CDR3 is TGTGCCAGCAGCTTAGACGGGGAGGGGAGTGAGCAGTTCTTC. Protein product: CASSLDGEGSEQFF.

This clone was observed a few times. The CDR3 DNA is TGTGCCAGCAGTTACTCGTCGGGGGGTAAACTGTTTTTT. Its protein product is CASSYSSGGKLFF. The chain has TRBV6-5 and TRBJ1-4, with TRBD1 as a possible D gene (5 bases). This CDR3 region has 13 residues. Germline loops: CDR1 MNHEY, CDR2 SVGAGI. V was pared by 0 bases and J by 11 bases, with 10 bases between.

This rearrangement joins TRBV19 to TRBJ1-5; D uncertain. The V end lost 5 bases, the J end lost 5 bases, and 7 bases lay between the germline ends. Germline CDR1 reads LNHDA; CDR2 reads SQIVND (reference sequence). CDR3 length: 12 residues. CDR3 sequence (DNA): TGTGCCAGTAGTCCAAACTATCAGCCCCAGCATTTT. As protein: CASSPNYQPQHF.

Here the CDR3 DNA reads TGTGCCAGCAGGGTAGCGGGAGACGGCTACAATGAGCAGTTCTTC. As protein: CASRVAGDGYNEQFF. The chain couples TRBV28 to TRBJ2-1; 9 bases map to TRBD2. Germline V gives CDR1 MDHEN, CDR2 SYDVKM. This CDR3 comprises 15 residues. J was trimmed by 3 bases and V by 6 bases; bases with no gene match: 6. The variable domain in full, completed from reference TRBV28 and TRBJ2-1, reads DVKVTQSSRYLVKRTGEKVFLECVQDMDHENMFWYRQDPGLGLRLIYFSYDVKMKEKGDIPEGYSVSREKKERFSLILESASTNQTSMYLCASRVAGDGYNEQFFGPGTRLTVL.